This TCR beta chain stems from a study of blood T cell repertoires in COVID-19. The wider study: Both acute and convalescent COVID-19 samples were obtained from the United States, Italy and Spain. In each case, the material was cDNA or gDNA derived from T cells, B-cell-depleted T cells, or PBMCs.

Authors' methods: Estimates of nucleated cell counts were drawn from the amplification of reference gene primers. Measured with immunoSEQ multiplex PCR; TCRdb has only the in-frame clones, and not every one. From that table come the V and J calls and clone size; the DNA was used to work out D and trimming. This sample has about 240,000 clones, with roughly 90% found just once. The CDR3 is 15 amino acids. V was pared by 3 bases and J by 3 bases, with 3 bases of the junction left unmatched. Germline CDR1 LNHDA, CDR2 SQIVND (reference sequence). This receptor was identified in a man aged 55 to 69 with acute or convalescent COVID-19. The source material was peripheral blood. The rearrangement uses TRBV19 and TRBJ1-5, with 9 bases lining up with TRBD1. The DNA for the CDR3 is TGTGCCAGTAGTATCGGACAGGGGACCAATCAGCCCCAGCATTTT. Its translation: CASSIGQGTNQPQHF.